A selection of T cell receptor beta chains follows, all from one sample in a study of T cell changes during pregnancy in multiple sclerosis. Assay used: immunoSEQ multiplex PCR; TCRdb lists only in-frame clones, some missing. The sample consists of 35,000 to 45,000 clones, roughly nine tenths of them appearing once. Sample: CD4+ T cells from peripheral blood mononuclear cells, taken after pregnancy. These receptors all stem from a female donor in good health, enrolled as a control in a pregnancy study. CDR3s include the opening cysteine and the closing phenylalanine or tryptophan. A D gene is named only where the DNA matches it firmly.

cdr3_length	d_call	v_call	j_call	cdr3_aa
14	TRBD1	TRBV28	TRBJ1-4	CASSLQGAKEKLFF
15	TRBD2	TRBV7-3	TRBJ2-7	CASSFGGANTYEQYF
12	.	TRBV19	TRBJ1-1	CASNTANTEAFF
12	.	TRBV25-1	TRBJ2-7	CASTPGIGEQYF
15	.	TRBV10-3	TRBJ2-7	CAISVRVLETAEQYF
18	TRBD1	TRBV28	TRBJ1-6	CASSPFPFRQGRNSPLHF
17	TRBD1	TRBV4-2	TRBJ1-2	CASSQDSPGQGDYGYTF
15	.	TRBV18	TRBJ2-7	CASSPPWGSFYEQYF
15	TRBD1	TRBV9	TRBJ2-7	CASSVGQGGTYEQYF
16	TRBD2	TRBV7-3	TRBJ2-3	CASSSPGGGSTDTQYF
14	TRBD1	TRBV10-3	TRBJ2-7	CAITSGQGSYEQYF
14	TRBD1	TRBV7-7	TRBJ2-5	CASSVGQGGETQYF
15	TRBD1	TRBV27	TRBJ1-5	CASSRQGLGNQPQHF
15	.	TRBV5-1	TRBJ1-5	CASSLDGGTNQPQHF
16	TRBD1	TRBV18	TRBJ2-2	CASSPPGRGHTGELFF
16	TRBD1	TRBV5-1	TRBJ2-3	CASSLAGTGSTDTQYF
17	TRBD1	TRBV19	TRBJ2-1	CASSIEGRTGIRNEQFF
15	.	TRBV11-3	TRBJ2-2	CASSAGAADTGELFF
14	TRBD1	TRBV19	TRBJ1-2	CASSQTGVYYGYTF
16	TRBD1	TRBV30	TRBJ1-5	CAWSTNRGMGHQPQHF
16	TRBD2	TRBV7-2	TRBJ2-2	CASSLLGGGGTGELFF
12	.	TRBV29-1	TRBJ1-2	CSVVRTEDGYTF
11	.	TRBV20-1	TRBJ1-3	CSALRETSIYF